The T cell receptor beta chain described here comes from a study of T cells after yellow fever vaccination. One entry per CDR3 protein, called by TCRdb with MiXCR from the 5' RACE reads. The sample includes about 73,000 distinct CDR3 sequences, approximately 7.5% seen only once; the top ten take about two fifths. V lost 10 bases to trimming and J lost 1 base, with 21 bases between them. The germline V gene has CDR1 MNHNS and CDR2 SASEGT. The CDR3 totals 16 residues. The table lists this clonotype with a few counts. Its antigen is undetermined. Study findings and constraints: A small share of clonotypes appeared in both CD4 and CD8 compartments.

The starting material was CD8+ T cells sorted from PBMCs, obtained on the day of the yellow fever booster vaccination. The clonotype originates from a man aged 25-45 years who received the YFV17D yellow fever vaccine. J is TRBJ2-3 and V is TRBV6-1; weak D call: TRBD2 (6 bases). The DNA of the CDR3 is TGTGCCATCCTGGGTTTCGGGGGAGGTGGCACAGATACGCAGTATTTT. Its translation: CAILGFGGGGTDTQYF.